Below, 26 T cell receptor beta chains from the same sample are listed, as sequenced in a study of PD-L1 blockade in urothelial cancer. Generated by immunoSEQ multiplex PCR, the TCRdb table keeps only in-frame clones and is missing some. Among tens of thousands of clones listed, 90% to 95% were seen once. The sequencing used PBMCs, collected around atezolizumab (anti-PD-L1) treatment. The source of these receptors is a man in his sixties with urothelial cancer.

CDR3 amino acids: CASSSPGLAGAKEQFF. CDR3 in DNA: TGTGCCAGCAGTTCGCCGGGACTAGCGGGAGCCAAAGAGCAGTTCTTC. The rearrangement joins TRBV12-1 to TRBJ2-1; the D call of TRBD2 is as the table states it, not checked on the DNA. TRBV12-1 is noted as a pseudogene. The length of the CDR3 is 16 residues.

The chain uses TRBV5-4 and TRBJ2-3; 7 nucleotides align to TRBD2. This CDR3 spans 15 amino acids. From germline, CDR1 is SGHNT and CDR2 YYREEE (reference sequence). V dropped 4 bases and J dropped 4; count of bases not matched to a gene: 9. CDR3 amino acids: CASSLLAAGPDTQYF. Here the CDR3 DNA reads TGTGCCAGCAGCCTCCTAGCGGCAGGGCCAGATACGCAGTATTTT.

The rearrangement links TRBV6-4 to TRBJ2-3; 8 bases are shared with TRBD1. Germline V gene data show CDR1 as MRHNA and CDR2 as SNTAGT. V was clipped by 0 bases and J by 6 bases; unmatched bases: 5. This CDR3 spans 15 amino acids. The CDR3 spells CASSDSRQGADTQYF. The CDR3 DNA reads TGTGCCAGCAGTGACTCTCGGCAGGGGGCGGATACGCAGTATTTT.

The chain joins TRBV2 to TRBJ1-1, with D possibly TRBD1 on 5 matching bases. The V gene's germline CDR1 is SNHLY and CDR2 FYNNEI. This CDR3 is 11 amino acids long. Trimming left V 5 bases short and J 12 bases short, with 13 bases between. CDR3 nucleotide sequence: TGTGCCAGCAGTCCAGGGAGGTTAACTTTCTTT. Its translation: CASSPGRLTFF.

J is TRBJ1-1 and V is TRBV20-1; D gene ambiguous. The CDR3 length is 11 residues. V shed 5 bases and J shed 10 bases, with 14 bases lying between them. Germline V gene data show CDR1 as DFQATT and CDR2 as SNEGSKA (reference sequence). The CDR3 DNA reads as TGCAGTGCTCCCCTGGGGAGAAGAGCTTTCTTT. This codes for CSAPLGRRAFF.

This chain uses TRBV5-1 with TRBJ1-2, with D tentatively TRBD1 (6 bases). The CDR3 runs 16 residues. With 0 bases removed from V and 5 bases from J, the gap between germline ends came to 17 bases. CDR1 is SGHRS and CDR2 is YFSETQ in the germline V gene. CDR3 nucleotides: TGCGCCAGCAGCTTGGGACAGGCTAGTGGTTTTTATGGCTACACCTTC. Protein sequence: CASSLGQASGFYGYTF.

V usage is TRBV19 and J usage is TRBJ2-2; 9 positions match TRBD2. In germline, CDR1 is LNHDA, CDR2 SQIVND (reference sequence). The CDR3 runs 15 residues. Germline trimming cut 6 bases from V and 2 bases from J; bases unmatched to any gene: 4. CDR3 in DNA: TGTGCCAGTAGGCGGGGGGGGGTTAACACCGGGGAGCTGTTTTTT. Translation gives CASRRGGVNTGELFF.

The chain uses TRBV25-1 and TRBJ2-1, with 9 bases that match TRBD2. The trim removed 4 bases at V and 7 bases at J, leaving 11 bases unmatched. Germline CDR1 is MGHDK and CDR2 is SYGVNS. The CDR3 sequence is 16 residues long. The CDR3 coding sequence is TGTGCCAGCAGTGGGCATTATGCGGGGGGGCCTAATGAGCAGTTCTTC. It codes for CASSGHYAGGPNEQFF.

The CDR3 region has the DNA TGTGCCAGCAGCTCATCCGGGACAGGTGCCTACAATGAGCAGTTCTTC. Its protein product is CASSSSGTGAYNEQFF. This chain uses TRBV7-2 with TRBJ2-1; 8 nucleotides align to TRBD1. This CDR3 comprises 16 residues. J lost 2 bases, V lost 4 bases, and 7 bases had no gene match. Germline V gene lookup returns CDR1 SGHTA and CDR2 FQGNSA.

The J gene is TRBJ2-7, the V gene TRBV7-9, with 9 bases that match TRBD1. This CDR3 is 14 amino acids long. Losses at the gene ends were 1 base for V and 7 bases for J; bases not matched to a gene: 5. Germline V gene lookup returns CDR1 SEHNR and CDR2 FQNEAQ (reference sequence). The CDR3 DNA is TGTGCCAGCAGCTTAGGGACAGGGGACGAGGAGCAGTACTTC. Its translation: CASSLGTGDEEQYF.

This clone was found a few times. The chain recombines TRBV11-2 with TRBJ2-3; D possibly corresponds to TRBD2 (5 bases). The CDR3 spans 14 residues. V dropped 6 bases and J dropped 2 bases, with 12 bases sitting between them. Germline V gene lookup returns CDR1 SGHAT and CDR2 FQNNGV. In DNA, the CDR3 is TGTGCCAGCAGTCAAGCGGTTATCACAGATACGCAGTATTTT. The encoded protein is CASSQAVITDTQYF.

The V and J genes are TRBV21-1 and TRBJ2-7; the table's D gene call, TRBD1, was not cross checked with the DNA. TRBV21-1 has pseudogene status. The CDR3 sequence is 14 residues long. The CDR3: CASSLRTGGYEQYF. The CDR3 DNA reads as TGTGCCAGCAGCTTACGGACAGGGGGCTACGAGCAGTACTTC.

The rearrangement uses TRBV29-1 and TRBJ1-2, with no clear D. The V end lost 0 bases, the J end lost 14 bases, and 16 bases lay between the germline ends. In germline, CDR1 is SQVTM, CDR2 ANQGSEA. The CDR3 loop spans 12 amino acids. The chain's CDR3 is CSVEDPAASGTF. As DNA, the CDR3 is TGCAGCGTTGAAGACCCGGCGGCCTCTGGGACCTTC.

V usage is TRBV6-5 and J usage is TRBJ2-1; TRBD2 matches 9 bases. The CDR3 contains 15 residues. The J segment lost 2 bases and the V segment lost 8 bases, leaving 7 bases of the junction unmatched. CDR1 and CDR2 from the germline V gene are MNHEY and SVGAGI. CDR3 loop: CASSPLAGTYNEQFF. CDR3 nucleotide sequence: TGTGCCAGCTCCCCACTAGCGGGCACCTACAATGAGCAGTTCTTC.

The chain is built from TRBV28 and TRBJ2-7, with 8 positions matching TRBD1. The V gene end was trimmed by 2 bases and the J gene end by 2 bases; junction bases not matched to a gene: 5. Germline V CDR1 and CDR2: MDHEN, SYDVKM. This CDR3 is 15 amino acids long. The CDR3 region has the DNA TGTGCCAGCAGTTTACCGGACAGGGACACCTACGAGCAGTACTTC. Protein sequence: CASSLPDRDTYEQYF.

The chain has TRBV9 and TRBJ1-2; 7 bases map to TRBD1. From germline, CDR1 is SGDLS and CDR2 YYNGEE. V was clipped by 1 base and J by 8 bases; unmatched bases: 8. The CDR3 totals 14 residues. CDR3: CASSVRQGGGGYTF. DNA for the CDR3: TGTGCCAGCAGCGTAAGACAGGGCGGTGGGGGCTACACCTTC.

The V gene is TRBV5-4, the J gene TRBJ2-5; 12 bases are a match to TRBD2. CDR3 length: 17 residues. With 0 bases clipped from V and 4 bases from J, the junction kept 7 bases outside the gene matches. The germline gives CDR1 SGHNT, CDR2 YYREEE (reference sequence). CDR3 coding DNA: TGTGCCAGCAGCTTGGCGGCTAGCGGGGGGGCTGGAGAGACCCAGTACTTC. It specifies CASSLAASGGAGETQYF.

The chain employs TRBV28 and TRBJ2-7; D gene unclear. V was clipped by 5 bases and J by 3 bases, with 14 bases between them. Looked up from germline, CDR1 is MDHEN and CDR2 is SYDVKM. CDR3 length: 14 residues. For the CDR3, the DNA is TGTGCCAGCAGTCTACCGCACTCCCGCTACGAGCAGTACTTC. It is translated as CASSLPHSRYEQYF.

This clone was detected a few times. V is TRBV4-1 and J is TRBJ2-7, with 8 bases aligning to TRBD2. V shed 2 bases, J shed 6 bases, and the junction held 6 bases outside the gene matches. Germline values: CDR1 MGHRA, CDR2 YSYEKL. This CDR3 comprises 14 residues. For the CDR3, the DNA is TGCGCCAGCAGCCAAACGCCGACTAGCGTCGAGCAGTACTTC. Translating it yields CASSQTPTSVEQYF.

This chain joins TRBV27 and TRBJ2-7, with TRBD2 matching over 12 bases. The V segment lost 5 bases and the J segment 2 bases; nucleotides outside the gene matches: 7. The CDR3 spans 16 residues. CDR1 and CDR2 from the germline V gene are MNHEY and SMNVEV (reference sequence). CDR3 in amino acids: CASSQGLAGQPYEQYF. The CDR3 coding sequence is TGTGCCAGCAGTCAAGGACTAGCGGGGCAACCCTACGAGCAGTACTTC.

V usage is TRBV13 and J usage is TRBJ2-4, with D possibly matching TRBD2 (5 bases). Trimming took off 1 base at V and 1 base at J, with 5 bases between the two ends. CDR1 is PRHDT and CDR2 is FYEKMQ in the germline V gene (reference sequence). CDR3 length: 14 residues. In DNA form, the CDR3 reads TGTGCCAGCAGCTTAGCGGGGGCCAAAAACATTCAGTACTTC. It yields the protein CASSLAGAKNIQYF.

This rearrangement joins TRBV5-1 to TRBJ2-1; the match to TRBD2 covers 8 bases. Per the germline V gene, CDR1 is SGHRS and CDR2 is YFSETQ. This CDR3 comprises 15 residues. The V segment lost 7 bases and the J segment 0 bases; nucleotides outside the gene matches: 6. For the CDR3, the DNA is TGCGCCAGCCGGCTAGCGGGCCGCTCCTACAATGAGCAGTTCTTC. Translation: CASRLAGRSYNEQFF.

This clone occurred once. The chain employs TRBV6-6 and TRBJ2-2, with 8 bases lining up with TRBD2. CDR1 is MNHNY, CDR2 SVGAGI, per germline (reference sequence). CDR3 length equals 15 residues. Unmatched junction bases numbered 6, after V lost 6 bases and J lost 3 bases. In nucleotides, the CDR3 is TGTGCCAGCAGAAGAGCGGGGGACTACACCGGGGAGCTGTTTTTT. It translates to CASRRAGDYTGELFF.

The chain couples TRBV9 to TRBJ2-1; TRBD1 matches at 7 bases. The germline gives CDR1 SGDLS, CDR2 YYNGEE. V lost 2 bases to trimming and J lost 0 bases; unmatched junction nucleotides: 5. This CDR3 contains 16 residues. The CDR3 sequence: CASSVVTGRSYNEQFF. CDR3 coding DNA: TGTGCCAGCAGCGTTGTGACAGGGCGCTCCTACAATGAGCAGTTCTTC.

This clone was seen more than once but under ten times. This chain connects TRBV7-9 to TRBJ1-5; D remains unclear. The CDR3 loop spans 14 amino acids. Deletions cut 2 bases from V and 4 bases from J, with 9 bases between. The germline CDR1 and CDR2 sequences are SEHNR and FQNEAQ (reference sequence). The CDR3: CASSLNAGNQPQHF. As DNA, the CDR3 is TGTGCCAGCAGCTTAAATGCGGGGAATCAGCCCCAGCATTTT.

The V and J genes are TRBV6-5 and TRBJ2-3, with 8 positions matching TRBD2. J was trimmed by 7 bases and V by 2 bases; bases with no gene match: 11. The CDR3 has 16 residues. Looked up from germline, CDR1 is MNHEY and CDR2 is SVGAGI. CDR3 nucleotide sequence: TGTGCCAGCAGTTACCAAGCGGGGGAGCGCCGAAATACGCAGTATTTT. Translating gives CASSYQAGERRNTQYF.